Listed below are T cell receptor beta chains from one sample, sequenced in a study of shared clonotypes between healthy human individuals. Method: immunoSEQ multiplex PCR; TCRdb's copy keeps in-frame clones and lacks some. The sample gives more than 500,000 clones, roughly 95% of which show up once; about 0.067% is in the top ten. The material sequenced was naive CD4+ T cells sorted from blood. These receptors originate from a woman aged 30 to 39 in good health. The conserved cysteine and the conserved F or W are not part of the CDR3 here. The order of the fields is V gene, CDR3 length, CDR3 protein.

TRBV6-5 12 ASSIGQGTYGYT
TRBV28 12 ASTLNGAGNTIY
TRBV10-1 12 ASRTRTYSYEQY
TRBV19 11 ASSPGYVYEQY
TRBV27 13 ASSTYRGRWDGYT
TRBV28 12 ASRTDREGSEAF
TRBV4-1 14 ASSQDQGTGGETQY
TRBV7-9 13 ASSLGSGTAYEQY
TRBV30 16 AWSVLSWQEGLTYEQY
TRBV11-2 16 ASSSSRPGQWVAGELF
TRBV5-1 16 ASSPRTGTRTDTYEQY
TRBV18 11 ASSPTRGAEQY
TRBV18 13 ASSPSYGSLYEQY
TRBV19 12 ASSTDSPLYEQY
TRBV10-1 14 ASSEGQSFSYNEQF
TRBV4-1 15 ASSHPLGAGGKDTQY
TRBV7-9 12 ASTVGEVSYEQY
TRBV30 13 AWSAGFSGANVLT
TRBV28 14 ASSFPGGGADYGYT
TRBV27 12 ASRNHQENTEAF
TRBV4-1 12 ASSQVARGNTIY
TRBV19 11 ASSGTGEWEQF
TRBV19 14 ASSRGGQPGYYEQY
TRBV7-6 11 ASSPQRGAEAF
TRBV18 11 ASSPGDGLEQY
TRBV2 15 ASSFYSRTQAADTQY
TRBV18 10 ASSGDAYEQY
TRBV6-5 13 ASSYSNRGGTEAF
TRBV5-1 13 ASSPSTGFNQPQH
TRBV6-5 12 ASSYSDQGYEQY
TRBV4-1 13 ASSSGTGGRETQY